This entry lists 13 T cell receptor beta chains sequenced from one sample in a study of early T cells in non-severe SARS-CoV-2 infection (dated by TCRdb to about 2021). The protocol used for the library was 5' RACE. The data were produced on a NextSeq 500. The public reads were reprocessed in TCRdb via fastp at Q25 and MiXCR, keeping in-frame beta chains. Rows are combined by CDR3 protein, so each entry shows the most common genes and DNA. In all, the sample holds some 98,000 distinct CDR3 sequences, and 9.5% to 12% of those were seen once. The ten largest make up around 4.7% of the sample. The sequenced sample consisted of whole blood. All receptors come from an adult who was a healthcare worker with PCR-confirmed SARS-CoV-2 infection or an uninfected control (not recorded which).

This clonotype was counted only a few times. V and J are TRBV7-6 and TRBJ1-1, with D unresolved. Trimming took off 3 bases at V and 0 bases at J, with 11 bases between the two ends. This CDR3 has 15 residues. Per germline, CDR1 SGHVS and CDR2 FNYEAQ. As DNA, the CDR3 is TGTGCCAGCAGCTTCTCCACGGATATGAACACTGAAGCTTTCTTT. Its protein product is CASSFSTDMNTEAFF. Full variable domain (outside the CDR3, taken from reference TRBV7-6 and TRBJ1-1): GAGVSQSPRYKVTKRGQDVALRCDPISGHVSLYWYRQALGQGPEFLTYFNYEAQQDKSGLPNDRFSAERPEGSISTLTIQRTEQRDSAMYRCASSFSTDMNTEAFFGQGTRLTVV.

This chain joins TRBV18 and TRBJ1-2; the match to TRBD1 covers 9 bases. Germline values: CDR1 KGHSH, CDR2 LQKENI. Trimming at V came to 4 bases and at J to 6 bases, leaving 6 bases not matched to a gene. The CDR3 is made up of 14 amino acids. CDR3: CASSLQGAPNGYTF. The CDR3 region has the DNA TGTGCCAGCTCACTACAGGGGGCGCCGAATGGCTACACCTTC.

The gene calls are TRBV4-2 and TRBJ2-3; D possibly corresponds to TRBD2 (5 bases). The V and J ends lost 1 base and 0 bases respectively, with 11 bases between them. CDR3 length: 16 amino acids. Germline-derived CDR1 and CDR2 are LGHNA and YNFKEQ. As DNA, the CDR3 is TGTGCCAGCAGCCAAGGCCCCGGGGAAAGCACAGATACGCAGTATTTT. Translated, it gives CASSQGPGESTDTQYF.

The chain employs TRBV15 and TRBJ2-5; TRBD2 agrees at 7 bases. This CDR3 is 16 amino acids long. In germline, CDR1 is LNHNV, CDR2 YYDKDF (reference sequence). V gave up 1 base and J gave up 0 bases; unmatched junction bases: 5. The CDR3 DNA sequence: TGTGCCACCAGCAGAGGAGGAGCGGGGAACCAAGAGACCCAGTACTTC. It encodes CATSRGGAGNQETQYF.

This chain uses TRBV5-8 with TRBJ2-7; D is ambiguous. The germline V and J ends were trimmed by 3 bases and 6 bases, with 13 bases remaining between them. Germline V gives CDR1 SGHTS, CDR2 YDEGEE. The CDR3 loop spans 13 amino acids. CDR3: CASSSLDRAEQYF. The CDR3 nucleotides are TGTGCCAGCAGCTCACTCGACCGGGCCGAGCAGTACTTC. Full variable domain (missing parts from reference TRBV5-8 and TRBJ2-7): EAGVTQSPTHLIKTRGQQATLRCSPISGHTSVYWYQQALGLGLQFLLWYDEGEERNRGNFPPRFSGRQFPNYSSELNVNALELEDSALYLCASSSLDRAEQYFGPGTRLTVT.

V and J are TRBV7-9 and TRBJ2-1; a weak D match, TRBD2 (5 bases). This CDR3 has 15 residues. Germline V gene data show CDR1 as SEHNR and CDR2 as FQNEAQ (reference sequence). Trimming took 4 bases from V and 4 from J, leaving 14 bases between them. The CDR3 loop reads CASSSAGTRYNEQFF. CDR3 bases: TGTGCCAGCAGCTCCGCTGGCACTAGGTACAATGAGCAGTTCTTC.

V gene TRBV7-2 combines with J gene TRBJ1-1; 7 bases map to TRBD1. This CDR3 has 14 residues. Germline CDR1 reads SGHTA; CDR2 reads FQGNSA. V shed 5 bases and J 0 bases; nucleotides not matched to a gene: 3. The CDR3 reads CASSHGQVNTEAFF. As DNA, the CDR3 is TGTGCCAGCAGCCACGGACAGGTGAACACTGAAGCTTTCTTT. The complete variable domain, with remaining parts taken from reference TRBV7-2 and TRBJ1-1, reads GAGVSQSPSNKVTEKGKDVELRCDPISGHTALYWYRQSLGQGLEFLIYFQGNSAPDKSGLPSDRFSAERTGGSVSTLTIQRTQQEDSAVYLCASSHGQVNTEAFFGQGTRLTVV.

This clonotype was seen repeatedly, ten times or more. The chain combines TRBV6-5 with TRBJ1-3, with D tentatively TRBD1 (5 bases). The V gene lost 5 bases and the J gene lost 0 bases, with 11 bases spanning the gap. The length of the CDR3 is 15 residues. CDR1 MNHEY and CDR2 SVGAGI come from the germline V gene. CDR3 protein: CASSRDRISGNTIYF. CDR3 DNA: TGTGCCAGCAGTCGGGACCGGATCTCTGGAAACACCATATATTTT.

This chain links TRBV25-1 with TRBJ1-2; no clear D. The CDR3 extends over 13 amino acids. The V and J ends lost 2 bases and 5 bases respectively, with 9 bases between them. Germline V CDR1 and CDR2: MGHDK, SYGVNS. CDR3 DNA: TGTGCCAGCAGTGAACGGGCGGGGTATGGCTACACCTTC. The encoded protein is CASSERAGYGYTF.

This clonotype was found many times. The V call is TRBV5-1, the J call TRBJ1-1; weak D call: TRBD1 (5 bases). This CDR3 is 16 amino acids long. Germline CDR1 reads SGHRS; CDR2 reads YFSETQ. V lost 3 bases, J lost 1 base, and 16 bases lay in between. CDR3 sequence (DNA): TGCGCCAGCAGCTCCCACTACGGACAAACGAACACTGAAGCTTTCTTT. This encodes CASSSHYGQTNTEAFF.

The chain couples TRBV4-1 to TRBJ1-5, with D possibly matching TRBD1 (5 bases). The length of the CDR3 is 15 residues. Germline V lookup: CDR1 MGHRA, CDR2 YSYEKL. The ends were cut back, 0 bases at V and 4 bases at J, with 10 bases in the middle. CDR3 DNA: TGCGCCAGCAGCCAAGATCAGGGAGAGAATCAGCCCCAGCATTTT. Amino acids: CASSQDQGENQPQHF.

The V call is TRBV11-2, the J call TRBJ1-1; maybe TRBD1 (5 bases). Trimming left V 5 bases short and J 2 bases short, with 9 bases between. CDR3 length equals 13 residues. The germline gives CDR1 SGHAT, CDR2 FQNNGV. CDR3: CASSTGTNTEAFF. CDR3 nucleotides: TGTGCCAGCAGCACCGGGACCAACACTGAAGCTTTCTTT.

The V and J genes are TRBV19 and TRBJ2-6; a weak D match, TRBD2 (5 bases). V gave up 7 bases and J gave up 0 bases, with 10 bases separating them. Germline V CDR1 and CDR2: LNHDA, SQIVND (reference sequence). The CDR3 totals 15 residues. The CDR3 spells CASNGVPSGANVLTF. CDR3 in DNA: TGTGCCAGTAACGGGGTTCCCTCTGGGGCCAACGTCCTGACTTTC.